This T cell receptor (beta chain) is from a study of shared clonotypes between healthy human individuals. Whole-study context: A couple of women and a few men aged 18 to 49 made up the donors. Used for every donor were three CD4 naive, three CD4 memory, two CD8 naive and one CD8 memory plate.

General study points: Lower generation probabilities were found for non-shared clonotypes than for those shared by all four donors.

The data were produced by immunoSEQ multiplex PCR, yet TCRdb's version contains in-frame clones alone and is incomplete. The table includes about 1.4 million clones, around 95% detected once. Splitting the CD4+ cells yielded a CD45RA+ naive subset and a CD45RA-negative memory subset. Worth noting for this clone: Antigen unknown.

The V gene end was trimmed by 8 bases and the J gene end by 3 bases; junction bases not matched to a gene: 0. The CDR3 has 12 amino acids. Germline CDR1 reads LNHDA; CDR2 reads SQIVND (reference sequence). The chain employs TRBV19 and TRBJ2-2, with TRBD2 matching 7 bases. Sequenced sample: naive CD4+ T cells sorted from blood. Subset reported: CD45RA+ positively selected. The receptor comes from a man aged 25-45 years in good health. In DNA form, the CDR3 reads TGTGCCAGTGGGGGGGACACCGGGGAGCTGTTTTTT. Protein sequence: CASGGDTGELFF.